This T cell receptor beta chain was captured in a study of shared clonotypes between healthy human individuals. This CDR3 region has 19 residues. After removal of 2 bases from V and 1 base from J, the junction contained 16 bases not matched to a gene. Germline CDR1 is MDHEN and CDR2 is SYDVKM. Only in-frame clones appear in the TCRdb table, and some are missing; sequencing was by immunoSEQ multiplex PCR. The table lists some 2,500,000 clones, just under 95% of them singletons. Source material: naive CD4+ T cells from PBMCs. Subset specified: CD45RA+ positively selected. The receptor's source is a man in his late teens or twenties in good health. Some clones in this sample may be carry-over from other donors' samples. The J gene is TRBJ1-1, the V gene TRBV28, with 7 bases aligning to TRBD1. CDR3: CASSLGPSWTGISNTEAFF. The CDR3 DNA reads as TGTGCCAGCAGTTTAGGGCCCTCTTGGACAGGCATTTCGAACACTGAAGCTTTCTTT.